This entry lists 14 T cell receptor beta chains sequenced from one sample in a study of cytomegalovirus exposure and HLA in healthy donors. Amplification used 60 Vbeta primers and 13 Jbeta primers. The assay was immunoSEQ multiplex PCR, and TCRdb's table has in-frame clones only and misses some. The sample yields around 130,000 clones, under 85% seen once. The sample consisted of PBMCs. Receptors originate from a man between 18 and 29 years old in good health and CMV-seropositive.

This sequence joins TRBV10-3 and TRBJ2-1, with a weak D call TRBD2 (6 bases). CDR3 length equals 16 residues. Trimming stripped 7 bases from V and 0 bases from J, with 16 bases between. Per germline, CDR1 ENHRY and CDR2 SYGVKD. The chain's CDR3 is CAINQGISGSYNEQFF. In DNA form, the CDR3 reads TGTGCCATCAACCAAGGAATTAGCGGCTCCTACAATGAGCAGTTCTTC.

The chain uses TRBV30 and TRBJ2-7, with 8 bases matching TRBD2. The V and J ends lost 1 base and 3 bases, in that order; junction bases with no gene match: 8. The CDR3 consists of 15 residues. Germline CDR1 is GTSNPN and CDR2 is SVGIG (reference sequence). CDR3 sequence (DNA): TGTGCCTGGAGTGGTTCGAGTAGCGGGGTCTACGAGCAGTACTTC. Encoded protein: CAWSGSSSGVYEQYF.

The V and J genes are TRBV6-5 and TRBJ2-5; 10 nucleotides line up with TRBD1. This CDR3 is 14 amino acids long. CDR1 and CDR2 from the germline V gene are MNHEY and SVGAGI. V shed 7 bases, J shed 1 base, and the junction held 3 bases outside the gene matches. CDR3 protein: CASIDRGLQETQYF. The CDR3 DNA sequence: TGTGCCAGCATCGACAGGGGGCTCCAAGAGACCCAGTACTTC.

The chain recombines TRBV9 with TRBJ2-1, with D perhaps TRBD2 (5 bases). Per germline, CDR1 SGDLS and CDR2 YYNGEE. Trimming stripped 3 bases from V and 0 bases from J, with 10 bases between. This CDR3 is built from 15 residues. The CDR3, as DNA: TGTGCCAGCAGCGCTAGCAGGAGCTCCTACAATGAGCAGTTCTTC. Its protein is CASSASRSSYNEQFF.

This chain connects TRBV29-1 to TRBJ1-3; no reliable D call. Germline assignment: CDR1 SQVTM and CDR2 ANQGSEA. The CDR3 covers 11 residues. With 7 bases removed from V and 4 bases from J, the gap between germline ends came to 8 bases. The CDR3 nucleotides read TGCAGCGCCCCTGAGGGAAACACCATATATTTT. It encodes CSAPEGNTIYF.

The genes are TRBV10-1 and TRBJ2-7; 7 bases are a match to TRBD2. Germline V gene sequence: CDR1 WNHNN, CDR2 SYGVQD (reference sequence). V trimming: 4 bases; J trimming: 13 bases; junction bases outside the gene matches: 7. The CDR3 has 11 amino acids. The CDR3: CASSGGGTRYF. The CDR3 DNA reads as TGCGCCAGCAGTGGGGGGGGGACGCGATACTTC.

This chain joins TRBV19 and TRBJ1-4; 8 positions agree with TRBD1. V lost 9 bases and J lost 8; bases outside the gene matches: 8. Germline CDR1 LNHDA, CDR2 SQIVND (reference sequence). The CDR3 runs to 13 residues. The CDR3 sequence: CASRTGMWEKLFF. The CDR3 bases are TGTGCCAGCAGGACAGGGATGTGGGAAAAACTGTTTTTT. Supplemented by reference TRBV19 and TRBJ1-4, the full variable domain reads DGGITQSPKYLFRKEGQNVTLSCEQNLNHDAMYWYRQDPGQGLRLIYYSQIVNDFQKGDIAEGYSVSREKKESFPLTVTSAQKNPTAFYLCASRTGMWEKLFFGSGTQLSVL.

The chain couples TRBV9 to TRBJ2-7, with TRBD1 matching 11 bases. CDR3 size: 15 residues. The germline CDR1 and CDR2 sequences are SGDLS and YYNGEE. V gave up 3 bases and J gave up 6 bases; unmatched junction bases: 8. CDR3 in DNA: TGTGCCAGCAGCGCCTCGGACAGGGGGCTAAGCGAGCAGTACTTC. Its protein is CASSASDRGLSEQYF.

A word on this clone: This is likely a read error, given that the CDR3 carries no conserved phenylalanine or tryptophan at its end. The limits of the CDR3 on the DNA are not certain, so only TCRdb's listed CDR3 is given. This rearrangement joins TRBV5-4 to TRBJ1-2; the D call TRBD1 from the table was never checked on the DNA. Termini included, the CDR3 measures 13 amino acids. The germline CDR1 and CDR2 sequences are SGHNT and YYREEE (reference sequence). This CDR3 reads CASSLATGVAMAI.

In DNA form, the CDR3 reads TGTGCCAGCAGCCCTAGACAGGGCACCGAGACCCAGTACTTC. Residues: CASSPRQGTETQYF. V gene TRBV28 combines with J gene TRBJ2-5, with 7 bases matching TRBD1. The V and J ends lost 6 bases and 5 bases, in that order; junction bases with no gene match: 9. The length of the CDR3 is 14 residues. Germline V gene data show CDR1 as MDHEN and CDR2 as SYDVKM.

V usage is TRBV5-1 and J usage is TRBJ2-4; TRBD1 is a possible D gene (5 bases). The germline V gene has CDR1 SGHRS and CDR2 YFSETQ. CDR3 size: 16 residues. V was pared by 0 bases and J by 3 bases, with 13 bases between. For the CDR3, the DNA is TGCGCCAGCAGCTTGGAGAAAGGGGAAGGCAAAAACATTCAGTACTTC. This gives the protein CASSLEKGEGKNIQYF.

V is TRBV18 and J is TRBJ2-7, with TRBD1 identical over 7 bases. The CDR3 covers 14 residues. Germline V lookup: CDR1 KGHSH, CDR2 LQKENI. After removal of 3 bases from V and 0 bases from J, the junction contained 2 bases not matched to a gene. The CDR3 loop is CASSPGTDSYEQYF. The CDR3 DNA follows: TGTGCCAGCTCACCGGGGACAGACTCCTACGAGCAGTACTTC.

The V call is TRBV28, the J call TRBJ1-6; no firm D call. CDR3 length equals 16 residues. The germline gives CDR1 MDHEN, CDR2 SYDVKM. V was trimmed by 6 bases and J by 8 bases, leaving 20 bases between them. In DNA, the CDR3 is TGTGCCAGCAGCCCTACAGTATCTTACCGACATTCACCCCTCCACTTT. It encodes CASSPTVSYRHSPLHF.

This chain uses TRBV2 with TRBJ2-7; D is unresolved. The V and J ends lost 7 bases and 4 bases respectively, with 23 bases between them. The CDR3 length is 16 residues. CDR1 is SNHLY, CDR2 FYNNEI, per germline. The CDR3 sequence is CASNGFEQKAAYEQYF. The CDR3 DNA sequence: TGTGCCAGCAATGGTTTTGAGCAGAAGGCGGCATACGAGCAGTACTTC.